This T cell receptor beta chain was found in a study of cytomegalovirus exposure and HLA in healthy donors. Study-level results: In vitro confirmation showed a few CMV-associated chains to be CMV antigen specific. Later analysis revealed greater clonal expansion in HLA-associated TCR beta chains than in equally common others.

This CDR3 has 20 amino acids. The V segment lost 0 bases and the J segment 4 bases; nucleotides outside the gene matches: 16. Germline V gene sequence: CDR1 SGDLS, CDR2 YYNGEE. PCR primers comprised 60 Vbeta and 13 Jbeta primers. Assay: immunoSEQ multiplex PCR; the TCRdb copy retains only in-frame clones and omits some. The table lists about 86,000 clones, roughly 80% of them singletons. A note on this clone: Its antigen is as yet unknown.

Sequencing used PBMCs. This sequence joins TRBV9 and TRBJ2-1, with TRBD2 identical over 10 bases. This TCR came from a woman in her thirties or forties in good health and CMV-seropositive. CDR3 in DNA: TGTGCCAGCAGCGTAGTAGGGACTAGCGCTCTCCAGTCGAAATACAATGAGCAGTTCTTC. Translation gives CASSVVGTSALQSKYNEQFF.